This entry lists 14 T cell receptor beta chains sequenced from one sample in a study of T cells in Graves' hyperthyroidism and ophthalmopathy. There were TCR beta CDR3 regions amplified from RNA transcripts. The HTBI primer set drove a first-round RT-PCR of the TCR CDR3. TCRdb reanalysed the multiplex PCR reads using MiXCR and keeps one entry per CDR3 protein. Here the sample spans 350,000 to 400,000 distinct CDR3 sequences, about 15% being singletons. Sample: blood. The source is a woman aged 25 to 39 with Graves' hyperthyroidism.

This chain connects TRBV19 to TRBJ2-7; 7 bases fit TRBD1. CDR1 and CDR2 (germline): LNHDA, SQIVND (reference sequence). The trim removed 5 bases at V and 5 bases at J, leaving 12 bases unmatched. The CDR3 runs to 15 residues. CDR3 in DNA: TGTGCCAGTAGTGTCCGTCAGGGGGTTGCCGACGAGCAGTACTTC. This translates into CASSVRQGVADEQYF.

This clonotype came up many times. V gene TRBV6-5 combines with J gene TRBJ2-7; D may be TRBD1 or TRBD2 (5 bases each). V was shortened by 1 base and J by 3 bases, with 13 bases between the two germline ends. The CDR3 covers 15 residues. Germline V gives CDR1 MNHEY, CDR2 SVGAGI. The DNA of the CDR3 is TGTGCCAGCAGTTACTGGGACGGCTCCCTCTACGAGCAGTACTTC. It encodes CASSYWDGSLYEQYF.

This clonotype showed up just a few times. The chain uses TRBV28 and TRBJ1-5; D perhaps matches TRBD1 (6 bases). V lost 10 bases and J 0 bases, leaving 13 bases between the germline ends. The CDR3 runs to 14 residues. CDR1 and CDR2 (germline): MDHEN, SYDVKM. CDR3 sequence (DNA): TGTGCCACCCTTGGACAGTATAGCAATCAGCCCCAGCATTTT. Its translation is CATLGQYSNQPQHF.

This clonotype has more than one count but fewer than ten. The rearrangement links TRBV18 to TRBJ2-2; 7 nucleotides agree with TRBD1. The CDR3 spans 15 residues. V lost 4 bases and J lost 0; bases outside the gene matches: 2. CDR1 and CDR2 from the germline V gene are KGHSH and LQKENI. Here the CDR3 reads CASSQGTANTGELFF. The CDR3, as DNA: TGTGCCAGCTCACAAGGGACAGCGAACACCGGGGAGCTGTTTTTT.

This clonotype was seen only a few times. CDR3 DNA sequence: TGTGCCAGCAGTTCCCTGACTCACTACTCCTACAATGAGCAGTTCTTC. As protein: CASSSLTHYSYNEQFF. The V and J genes are TRBV27 and TRBJ2-1; D ambiguous. V lost 4 bases, J lost 0 bases, and 13 bases lay in between. The CDR3 loop spans 16 amino acids. Germline V gives CDR1 MNHEY, CDR2 SMNVEV (reference sequence).

This clonotype has at least ten counts. The chain carries TRBV20-1 and TRBJ2-1, with 12 bases fitting TRBD2. J gave up 5 bases and V 5 bases, and 10 bases lay outside the gene matches. CDR1 DFQATT and CDR2 SNEGSKA come from the germline V gene (reference sequence). CDR3 length: 16 amino acids. For the CDR3, the DNA is TGCAGTGCTGGATACAATCTAGCGGGAGGGAACAATGAGCAGTTCTTC. This encodes CSAGYNLAGGNNEQFF.

The table lists this clonotype with many counts. The gene calls are TRBV5-6 and TRBJ2-5, with 12 bases that match TRBD2. J gave up 3 bases and V 4 bases, and 7 bases lay outside the gene matches. CDR1 and CDR2 (germline): SGHDT, YYEEEE. CDR3 length equals 16 residues. DNA of the CDR3: TGTGCCAGCAGCGGGACTAGCGGGCGCGTGGAAGAGACCCAGTACTTC. This sequence encodes CASSGTSGRVEETQYF.

The J gene is TRBJ1-1, the V gene TRBV4-1, with D uncertain. CDR3 length: 12 residues. Trimming took 0 bases from V and 9 from J, leaving 8 bases between them. From germline, CDR1 is MGHRA and CDR2 YSYEKL. Here the CDR3 reads CASSQDGRQAFF. As DNA, the CDR3 is TGCGCCAGCAGCCAAGACGGTAGGCAAGCTTTCTTT.

This clonotype has a count of ten or more. This chain uses TRBV3-1 with TRBJ2-3; D is possibly TRBD1 (5 bases). V was cut by 4 bases and J by 1 base, with 15 bases left in between. Germline CDR1 LGHDT, CDR2 YNNKEL (reference sequence). The CDR3 has 16 residues. CDR3 region: CASSPGRTMGTDTQYF. CDR3 coding DNA: TGTGCCAGCAGCCCCGGAAGGACAATGGGCACAGATACGCAGTATTTT.

This clonotype occurred many times. This chain joins TRBV11-2 and TRBJ2-7, with TRBD2 identical over 8 bases. CDR3 length: 13 residues. The germline V gene encodes CDR1 SGHAT and CDR2 FQNNGV. Trimming cost V 7 bases and J 5 bases; bases outside gene matches: 7. The CDR3 here is CASTRGGGDEQYF. The CDR3 DNA reads as TGTGCCAGCACCCGGGGGGGTGGAGACGAGCAGTACTTC.

This clonotype was counted only a few times. This chain joins TRBV3-1 and TRBJ2-5, with 10 positions matching TRBD2. The CDR3 covers 18 residues. The J segment lost 3 bases and the V segment lost 3 bases, leaving 13 bases of the junction unmatched. Germline loops: CDR1 LGHDT, CDR2 YNNKEL (reference sequence). CDR3 in DNA: TGTGCCAGCAGCCACTTGCCTAGCGGGGGTGGTGGAAAAGAGACCCAGTACTTC. Its translation is CASSHLPSGGGGKETQYF.

This clonotype has a count of ten or more. V gene TRBV5-1 combines with J gene TRBJ2-4; 7 nucleotides match TRBD1. CDR3 length equals 14 residues. Germline-derived CDR1 and CDR2 are SGHRS and YFSETQ. After removal of 1 base from V and 9 bases from J, the junction contained 7 bases not matched to a gene. The CDR3 DNA sequence: TGCGCCAGCAGCTTGACTGACAGGGTTGGCATTCAGTACTTC. It specifies CASSLTDRVGIQYF.

The chain combines TRBV6-1 with TRBJ1-2, with TRBD1 as a possible D gene (5 bases). The length of the CDR3 is 13 residues. Looked up from germline, CDR1 is MNHNS and CDR2 is SASEGT. Deletions cut 0 bases from V and 8 bases from J, with 10 bases between. The DNA of the CDR3 is TGTGCCAGCAGTGAAGCGAGAGGGGACGGCTACACCTTC. Its translation is CASSEARGDGYTF.

This clonotype was found many times. The rearrangement uses TRBV29-1 and TRBJ2-3; the D gene is possibly TRBD2 (6 bases). In germline, CDR1 is SQVTM, CDR2 ANQGSEA. V was trimmed by 7 bases and J by 1 base, leaving 15 bases between them. The CDR3 loop spans 14 amino acids. CDR3 DNA sequence: TGCAGCGCCGGGGAGGAAGCCCGCACAGATACGCAGTATTTT. Protein: CSAGEEARTDTQYF.